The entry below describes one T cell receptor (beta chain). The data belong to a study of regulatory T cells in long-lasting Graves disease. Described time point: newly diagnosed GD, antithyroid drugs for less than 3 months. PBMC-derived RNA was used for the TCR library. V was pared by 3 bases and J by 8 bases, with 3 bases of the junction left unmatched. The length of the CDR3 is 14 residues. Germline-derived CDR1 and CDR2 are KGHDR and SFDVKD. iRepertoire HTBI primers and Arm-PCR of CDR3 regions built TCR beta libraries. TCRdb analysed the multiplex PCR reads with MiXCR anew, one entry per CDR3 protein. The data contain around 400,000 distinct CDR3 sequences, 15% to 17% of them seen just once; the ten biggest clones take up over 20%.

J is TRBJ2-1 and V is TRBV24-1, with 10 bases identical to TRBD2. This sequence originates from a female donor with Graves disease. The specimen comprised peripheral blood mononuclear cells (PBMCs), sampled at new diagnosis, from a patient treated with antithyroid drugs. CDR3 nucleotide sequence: TGTGCCACCAGTGATAGCGGGAGGGGCGATGAGCAGTTCTTC. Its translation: CATSDSGRGDEQFF.